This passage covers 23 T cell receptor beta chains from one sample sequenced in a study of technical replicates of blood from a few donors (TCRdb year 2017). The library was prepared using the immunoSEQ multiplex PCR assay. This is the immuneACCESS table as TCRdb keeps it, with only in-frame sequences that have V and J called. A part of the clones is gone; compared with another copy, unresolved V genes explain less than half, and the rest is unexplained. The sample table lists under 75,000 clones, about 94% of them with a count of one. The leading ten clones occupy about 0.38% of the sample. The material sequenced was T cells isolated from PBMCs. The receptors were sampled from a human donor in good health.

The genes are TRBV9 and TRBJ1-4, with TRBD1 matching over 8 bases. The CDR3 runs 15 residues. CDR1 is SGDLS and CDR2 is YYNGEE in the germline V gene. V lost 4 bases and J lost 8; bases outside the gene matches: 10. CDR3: CASSSRGQGREKLFF. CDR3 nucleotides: TGTGCCAGCAGCTCAAGAGGACAGGGACGGGAAAAACTGTTTTTT.

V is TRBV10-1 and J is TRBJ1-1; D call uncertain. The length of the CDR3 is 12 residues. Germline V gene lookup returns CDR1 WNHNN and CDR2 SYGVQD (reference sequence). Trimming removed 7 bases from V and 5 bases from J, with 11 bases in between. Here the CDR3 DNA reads TGCGCCAGCAATGGGAGGGAAACTGAAGCTTTCTTT. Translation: CASNGRETEAFF.

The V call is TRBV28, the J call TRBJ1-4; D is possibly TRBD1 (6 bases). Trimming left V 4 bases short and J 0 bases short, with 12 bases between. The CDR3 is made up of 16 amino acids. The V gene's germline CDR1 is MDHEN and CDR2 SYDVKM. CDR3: CASSSLDSATNEKLFF. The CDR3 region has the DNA TGTGCCAGCAGTTCACTGGACAGCGCAACTAATGAAAAACTGTTTTTT.

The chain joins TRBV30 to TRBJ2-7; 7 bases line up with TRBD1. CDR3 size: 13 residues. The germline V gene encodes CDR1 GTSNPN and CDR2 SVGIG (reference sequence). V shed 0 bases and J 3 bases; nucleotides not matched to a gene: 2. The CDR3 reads CAWSVNRGYEQYF. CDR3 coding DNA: TGTGCCTGGAGTGTAAACAGGGGCTACGAGCAGTACTTC.

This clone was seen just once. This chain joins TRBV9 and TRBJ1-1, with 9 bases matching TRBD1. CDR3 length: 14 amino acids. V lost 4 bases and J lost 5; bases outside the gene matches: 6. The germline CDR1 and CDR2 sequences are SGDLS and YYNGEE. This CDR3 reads CASSLGQGRTEAFF. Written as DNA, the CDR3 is TGTGCCAGCAGCCTAGGACAGGGGAGGACTGAAGCTTTCTTT.

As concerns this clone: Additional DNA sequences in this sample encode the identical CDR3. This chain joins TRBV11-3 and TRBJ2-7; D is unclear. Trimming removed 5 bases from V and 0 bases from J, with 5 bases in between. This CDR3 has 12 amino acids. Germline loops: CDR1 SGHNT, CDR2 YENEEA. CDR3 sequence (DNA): TGTGCCAGCAGCCCAAACTCCTACGAGCAGTACTTC. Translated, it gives CASSPNSYEQYF.

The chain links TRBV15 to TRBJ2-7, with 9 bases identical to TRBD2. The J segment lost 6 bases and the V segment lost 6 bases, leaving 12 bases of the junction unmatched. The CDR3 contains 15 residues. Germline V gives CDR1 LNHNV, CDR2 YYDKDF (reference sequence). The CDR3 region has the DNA TGTGCCACCAGGGATATAGTAGCGGGAGAGGGCGAGCAGTACTTC. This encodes CATRDIVAGEGEQYF.

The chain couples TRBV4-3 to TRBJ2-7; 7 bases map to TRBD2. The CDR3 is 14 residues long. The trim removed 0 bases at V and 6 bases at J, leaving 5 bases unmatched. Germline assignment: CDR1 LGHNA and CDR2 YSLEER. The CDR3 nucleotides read TGCGCCAGCAGCCAAGAGGGAGGGGATCGCGAGCAGTACTTC. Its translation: CASSQEGGDREQYF.

CDR3 amino acids: CASSYVRAISSYEQYF. CDR3 DNA: TGTGCCAGCAGTTACGTGAGAGCCATTAGCTCCTACGAGCAGTACTTC. The V gene is TRBV6-5, the J gene TRBJ2-7; no firm D call. V was trimmed by 2 bases and J by 0 bases, leaving 14 bases between them. The CDR3 spans 16 residues. CDR1 MNHEY and CDR2 SVGAGI come from the germline V gene.

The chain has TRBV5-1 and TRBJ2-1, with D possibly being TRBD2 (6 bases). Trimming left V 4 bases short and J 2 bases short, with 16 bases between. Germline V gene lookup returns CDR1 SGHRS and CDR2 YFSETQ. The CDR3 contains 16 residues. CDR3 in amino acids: CASSVTRVFAYNEQFF. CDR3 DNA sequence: TGCGCCAGCAGCGTGACTAGGGTTTTCGCCTACAATGAGCAGTTCTTC.

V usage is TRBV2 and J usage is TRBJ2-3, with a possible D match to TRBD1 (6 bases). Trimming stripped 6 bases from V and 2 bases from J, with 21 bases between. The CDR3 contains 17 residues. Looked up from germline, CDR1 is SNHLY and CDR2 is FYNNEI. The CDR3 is CASSPVAQGPYTDTQYF. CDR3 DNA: TGTGCCAGCAGCCCTGTGGCACAGGGTCCTTACACAGATACGCAGTATTTT.

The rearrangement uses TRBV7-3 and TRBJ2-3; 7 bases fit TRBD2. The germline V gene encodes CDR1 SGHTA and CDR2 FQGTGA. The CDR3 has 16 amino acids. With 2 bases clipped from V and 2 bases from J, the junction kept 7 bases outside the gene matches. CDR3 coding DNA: TGTGCCAGCAGCTTAGGTCCGGGAGGAGCCACAGATACGCAGTATTTT. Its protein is CASSLGPGGATDTQYF. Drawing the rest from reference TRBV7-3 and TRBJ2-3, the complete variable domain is GAGVSQTPSNKVTEKGKYVELRCDPISGHTALYWYRQSLGQGPEFLIYFQGTGAADDSGLPNDRFFAVRPEGSVSTLKIQRTERGDSAVYLCASSLGPGGATDTQYFGPGTRLTVL.

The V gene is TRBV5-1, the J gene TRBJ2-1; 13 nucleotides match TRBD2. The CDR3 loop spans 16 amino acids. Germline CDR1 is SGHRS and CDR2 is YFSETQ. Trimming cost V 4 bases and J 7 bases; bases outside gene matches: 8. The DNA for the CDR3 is TGCGCCAGCAGCCAGATCGGGACTAGCGGGAATAATGAGCAGTTCTTC. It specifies CASSQIGTSGNNEQFF.

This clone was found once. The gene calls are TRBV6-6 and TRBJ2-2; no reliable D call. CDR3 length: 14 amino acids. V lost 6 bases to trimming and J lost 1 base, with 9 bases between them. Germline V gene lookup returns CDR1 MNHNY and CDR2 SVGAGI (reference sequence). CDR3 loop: CASRPNRNTGELFF. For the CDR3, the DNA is TGTGCCAGCAGACCCAACAGGAACACCGGGGAGCTGTTTTTT.

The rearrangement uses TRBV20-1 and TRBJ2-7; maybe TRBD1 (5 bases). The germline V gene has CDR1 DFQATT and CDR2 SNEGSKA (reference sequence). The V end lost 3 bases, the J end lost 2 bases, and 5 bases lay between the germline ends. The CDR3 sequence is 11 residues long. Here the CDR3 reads CSARTAYEQYF. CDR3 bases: TGCAGTGCTAGGACAGCCTACGAGCAGTACTTC.

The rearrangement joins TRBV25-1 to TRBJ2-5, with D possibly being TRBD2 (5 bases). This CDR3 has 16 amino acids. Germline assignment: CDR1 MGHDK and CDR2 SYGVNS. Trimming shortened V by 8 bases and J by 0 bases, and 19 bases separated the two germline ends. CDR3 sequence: CASGPWGEGNQETQYF. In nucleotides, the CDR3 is TGTGCCAGCGGCCCCTGGGGAGAGGGAAACCAAGAGACCCAGTACTTC.

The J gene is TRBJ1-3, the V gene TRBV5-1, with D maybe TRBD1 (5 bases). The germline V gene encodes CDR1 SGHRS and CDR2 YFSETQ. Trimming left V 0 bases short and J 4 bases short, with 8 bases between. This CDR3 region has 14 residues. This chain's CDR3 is CASSLEAGGNTIYF. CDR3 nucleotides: TGCGCCAGCAGCTTGGAAGCAGGGGGAAACACCATATATTTT.

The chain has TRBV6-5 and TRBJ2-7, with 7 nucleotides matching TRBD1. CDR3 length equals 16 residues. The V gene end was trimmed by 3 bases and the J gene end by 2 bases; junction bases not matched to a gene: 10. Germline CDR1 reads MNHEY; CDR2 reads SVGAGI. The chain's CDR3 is CASSYSATGSTYEQYF. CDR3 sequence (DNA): TGTGCCAGCAGTTATAGCGCGACAGGGAGCACCTACGAGCAGTACTTC.

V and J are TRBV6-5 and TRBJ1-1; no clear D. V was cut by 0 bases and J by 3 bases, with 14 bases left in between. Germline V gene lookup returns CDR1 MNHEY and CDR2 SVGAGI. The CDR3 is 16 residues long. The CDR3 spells CASSYSRSPWDTEAFF. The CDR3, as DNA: TGTGCCAGCAGTTACTCGAGGTCCCCTTGGGACACTGAAGCTTTCTTT.

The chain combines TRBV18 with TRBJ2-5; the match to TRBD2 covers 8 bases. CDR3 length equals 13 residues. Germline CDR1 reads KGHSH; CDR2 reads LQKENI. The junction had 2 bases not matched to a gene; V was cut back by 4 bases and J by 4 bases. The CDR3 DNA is TGTGCCAGCTCACGCGGGGGGTTAGAGACCCAGTACTTC. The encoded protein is CASSRGGLETQYF.

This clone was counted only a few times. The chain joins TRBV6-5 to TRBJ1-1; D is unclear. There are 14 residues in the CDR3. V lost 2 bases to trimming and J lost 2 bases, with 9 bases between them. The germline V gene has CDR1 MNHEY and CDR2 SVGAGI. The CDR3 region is CASSYNQLNTEAFF. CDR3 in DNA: TGTGCCAGCAGTTACAATCAACTCAACACTGAAGCTTTCTTT.

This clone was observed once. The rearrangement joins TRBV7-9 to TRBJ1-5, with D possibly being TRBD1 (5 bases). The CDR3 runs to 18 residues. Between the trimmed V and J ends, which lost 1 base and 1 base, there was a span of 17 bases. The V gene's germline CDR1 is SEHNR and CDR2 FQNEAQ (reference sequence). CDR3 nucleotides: TGTGCCAGCAGCTTAGGGGAGGGGTCTGTTAGGAGCAATCAGCCCCAGCATTTT. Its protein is CASSLGEGSVRSNQPQHF.

CDR3 sequence reads: CASGEVPRNEQYF. The CDR3 nucleotides are TGTGCCAGCGGGGAGGTGCCGAGGAACGAGCAGTACTTC. The chain couples TRBV6-1 to TRBJ2-7; tentatively, D is TRBD2 (6 bases). The CDR3 totals 13 residues. The germline V and J ends were trimmed by 8 bases and 5 bases, with 16 bases remaining between them. From germline, CDR1 is MNHNS and CDR2 SASEGT.